A selection of T cell receptor beta chains follows, all from one sample in a study of cytomegalovirus exposure and HLA in healthy donors. Only in-frame clones appear in the TCRdb table, and some are missing; sequencing was by immunoSEQ multiplex PCR. The profile shows around 200,000 clones, about 85% of them singletons. Material for sequencing was PBMCs. These receptor sequences come from a man aged 45 to 65 in good health and CMV-seronegative. Each CDR3 is given with its conserved first and last residue. D genes are given only for firm matches. A row's size may be missing; if present it is once, few, many or a size class.

D gene	clone size	V gene	J gene	CDR3 protein	CDR3 DNA
.	.	TRBV18	TRBJ2-3	CASSPQVASTDTQYF	TGTGCCAGCTCACCACAAGTGGCTAGCACAGATACGCAGTATTTT
TRBD1	.	TRBV5-5	TRBJ1-2	CASSATYRGQNSGYTF	TGTGCCAGCAGCGCAACCTACAGGGGGCAGAATTCTGGCTACACCTTC
TRBD1	.	TRBV4-2	TRBJ1-5	CASSQTVTGETQHF	TGTGCCAGCAGCCAGACCGTGACAGGGGAGACCCAGCATTTT
TRBD2	.	TRBV19	TRBJ2-1	CASSWLGTSGDNEQFF	TGTGCCAGTAGTTGGTTAGGGACTAGCGGGGACAATGAGCAGTTCTTC
TRBD2	.	TRBV5-1	TRBJ2-3	CASSEGLAGGIADTQYF	TGCGCCAGCAGCGAGGGACTAGCGGGGGGTATCGCAGATACGCAGTATTTT
.	.	TRBV5-6	TRBJ2-5	CASSFGPTGGTQYF	TGTGCCAGCAGCTTTGGGCCTACCGGAGGGACCCAGTACTTC
.	.	TRBV7-9	TRBJ1-4	CASSFRGIGEKLFF	TGTGCCAGCAGCTTTAGGGGCATAGGTGAAAAACTGTTTTTT
.	.	TRBV20-1	TRBJ2-7	CSVQTLYEQYF	TGCAGTGTTCAGACTCTCTACGAGCAGTACTTC
.	.	TRBV5-5	TRBJ2-7	CASSLQQGTREQYF	TGTGCCAGCAGCTTGCAACAGGGAACACGGGAGCAGTACTTC
.	.	TRBV7-2	TRBJ2-7	CASSRALGGYEQYF	TGTGCCAGCAGCCGGGCCCTAGGGGGCTACGAGCAGTACTTC
.	.	TRBV18	TRBJ2-7	CASSPSQDLEEYF	TGTGCCAGCTCACCATCTCAGGACCTGGAGGAGTACTTC
TRBD1	.	TRBV7-9	TRBJ1-2	CSSSLIQGGLYGYTF	TGTTCCAGCAGCTTAATCCAGGGGGGACTCTATGGCTACACCTTC
.	once	TRBV27	TRBJ1-3	CASSLTAGEISTIYF	TGTGCCAGCAGTTTGACGGCGGGAGAAATATCCACCATATATTTT
TRBD2	.	TRBV9	TRBJ2-1	CASSVSGGLHNEQFF	TGTGCCAGCAGCGTAAGCGGGGGGCTCCACAATGAGCAGTTCTTC
.	.	TRBV9	TRBJ2-7	CASSPLDLPYEQYF	TGTGCCAGCAGCCCCCTAGACTTACCCTACGAGCAGTACTTC
TRBD1	.	TRBV5-6	TRBJ2-3	CASSGGQGTDTQYF	TGTGCCAGCAGCGGGGGACAGGGAACAGATACGCAGTATTTT
.	.	TRBV27	TRBJ2-3	CASSWTGTDTQYF	TGTGCCAGCTCCTGGACAGGCACAGATACGCAGTATTTT
TRBD1	.	TRBV5-1	TRBJ1-3	CASSLYAGGISGNTIYF	TGCGCCAGCAGCTTGTACGCAGGGGGCATCTCTGGAAACACCATATATTTT
.	.	TRBV4-3	TRBJ2-7	CASSQFGAGYEQYF	TGCGCCAGCAGCCAATTTGGGGCTGGATACGAGCAGTACTTC
.	.	TRBV7-8	TRBJ1-1	CASSFKTGNTEAFF	TGTGCCAGCAGCTTTAAAACGGGGAACACTGAAGCTTTCTTT